The clone carrying this TCR beta chain occurred once. Its antigen is not identified. This entry is derived from a study of T cell responses to AZD1222 COVID-19 vaccine. Study-level findings and limits: Donors were chiefly white British, with a greater number of females, and clonal diversity was perhaps underestimated. Variant regions that are unmutated are reportedly the target of nearly half of spike-specific TCRs. Mapped onto spike, vaccine-associated CD4 TCRs spanned it and were dominant at 160-218 and 743-854. Baseline seropositivity occurred in only a handful of AZD1222 recipients.

The CDR3 is 15 amino acids. CDR1 is LGHNA, CDR2 YNFKEQ, per germline. J lost 4 bases, V lost 8 bases, and 11 bases had no gene match. Repertoires were generated with immunoSEQ multiplex PCR, while TCRdb's copy carries only in-frame clones and drops some. The sample shows approximately 110,000 clones, about nine tenths of them seen only once. The specimen was peripheral blood, collected on day 0 of AZD1222 vaccination. The clonotype comes from an adult in good health. The chain joins TRBV4-2 to TRBJ1-1; 9 bases fit TRBD1. CDR3 bases: TGTGCCAGCCGGAACAGGGGGCCGGGTGGCACTGAAGCTTTCTTT. This sequence encodes CASRNRGPGGTEAFF.